What follows is one TCR beta chain and its context. Its cognate antigen has yet to be identified. Per-nucleotide qualities are absent, and no much larger clonotype sits a single base away. The data stem from a study of shared clonotypes between healthy human individuals (dated by TCRdb to between 2020 and 2021). For the wider study: A few men and a couple of women, aged 18 to 49 years, made up the cohort. For each donor, CD4 naive and CD4 memory were each run on three plates, CD8 naive on two plates, and CD8 memory on one plate. The study deeply sequenced blood TCR repertoires of several healthy adults to estimate repertoire size and the extent of clonotype sharing between individuals. To increase sequencing depth and limit assay-specific biases, TCR repertoire library preparation and sequencing were carried out by different laboratories using diverse techniques. Per donor, leukapheresis produced somewhere between about 0.8 and 9 billion PBMCs.

From its cysteine to its phenylalanine, the CDR3 spans 13 amino acids. The CDR3 DNA has 39 bases and is translated from base 1. V drops 0 bases and J drops 2 bases, leaving 7 bases in between. In the germline V gene, CDR1 corresponds to SQVTM and CDR2 to ANQGSEA. What the study reported, not specific to this receptor: Sampling was restricted to blood, and TCR repertoires in tissue are likely to differ from TCR repertoires in blood. Roughly 5% of naive CD4, around 3.5% of naive CD8, roughly 2.4% of memory CD4, and about 0.4% of memory CD8 clonotypes were shared across several donors. Rarefaction of sorted-subset datasets indicated incomplete sequencing despite the large sequencing depth. Larger estimated clonotype richness was generally found for naive subsets than for memory subsets. Because the study included a small number of donors, the genetic and exposure-history diversity represented was limited. Pairwise subsampling led to the expectation that sequencing depth would affect the degree of clonotype sharing among donors. Compared with non-shared clonotypes, clonotypes shared by all four sorted-subset donors had higher generation probabilities.

Using the deep immunoSEQ assay, multiplex PCR amplified TCR CDR3 regions from genomic DNA. Extracted genomic DNA from each cell subset was spread evenly across all wells of several immunoSEQ 96-well plates, with each plate serving as a replicate. For sorted subsets, each replicate PCR was loaded with approximately 190 ng genomic DNA, equivalent to 30,000 or so T cell genomes. The purified libraries were quantified using a Qubit 3.0 fluorometer, sized with a Bioanalyzer 2100, and then quantified again using the KAPA Library Quantification kit. A separate single-read 150-cycle Illumina NextSeq 550 flow cell was used to sequence each immunoSEQ 96-well plate. On the authors' methods: Because the immunoSEQ output included only junctional sequences and no quality scores, the filtering could not be the same as the filtering used for full-length reads. To assign V/J genes and CDR3, sequences were annotated against IMGT germline references using PyIR, a Python wrapper for IgBLAST v1.9. Reads were filtered out if the reads had weak V/J assignments (E-value above 1e-6), no CDR3, stop codons, out-of-frame junctions, or ambiguous translated residues. V3J clonotypes were defined as sequences sharing an identical inferred V gene, J gene, and CDR3 amino acid sequence. To compute the percentage overlap between repertoires, the number of shared unique clonotypes was divided by the size of the smaller repertoire. Repertoire richness was assessed with RTK rarefaction, the Chao1 estimator, and Recon v2.1 estimates of unobserved clonotypes. For all TCRbeta clonotypes obtained by the gDNA method from a few donors, generation probabilities were computed with OLGA. This immuneACCESS table, as held by TCRdb, lists in-frame sequences with V and J called but not all clones. Of the missing ones, under half trace to an unresolved V gene in checked studies; the others have no known cause. V, J and clone size derive from that table, while D and trimming were established from the DNA sequence. For this sample there are 560,000 or so clones; approximately 96% appear just once. Of the sample, approximately 0.1% is held by the ten largest clones.

CD8 naive samples were obtained by positive selection for CCR7 among CD45RO-negative cells, yielding a CD45RA+CCR7+ population from which TemRA cells were excluded. The donors were healthy, HIV-negative adults who had no recently reported acute infections or vaccinations. All donors were Caucasian adults living in Nashville, Tennessee, USA. Blood was collected by leukapheresis, and PBMCs were isolated by Ficoll-Histopaque density gradient centrifugation and then cryopreserved in liquid nitrogen vapor phase. Analytical flow cytometry was used to check the purity and quantity of every magnetically sorted T cell population. From each sorted fraction, genomic DNA was isolated and quantified by UV absorbance on a Nanodrop 2000c.

This TCR came from a woman in her 30s in good health. What was sequenced was naive CD8+ T cells sorted from blood. Per the publication, the cell subset or site label means: CD45RA+CCR7+. The V and J segments used are TRBV29-1 and TRBJ1-2, with the D gene uncertain. The nucleotides are TGCAGCGTTGAAGATCTCATAAACTATGGCTACACCTTC. This codes for CSVEDLINYGYTF.